This TCR beta chain was sequenced in a study of cytomegalovirus exposure and HLA in healthy donors. Per germline, CDR1 SGHAT and CDR2 FQNNGV. The V segment lost 5 bases and the J segment 2 bases; nucleotides outside the gene matches: 5. The CDR3 is 15 residues long. This clone was observed a handful of times. With 60 Vbeta and 13 Jbeta primers, the PCR was carried out. Repertoires were generated with immunoSEQ multiplex PCR, while TCRdb's copy carries only in-frame clones and drops some. The data contain around 210,000 clones, around 80% of them singletons. Sequences were obtained from PBMCs. The V call is TRBV11-2, the J call TRBJ2-1; 8 bases fit TRBD2. This TCR was recovered from a boy between 5 and 17 years old in good health and CMV-seronegative. The CDR3 region has the DNA TGTGCCAGCAGCCTGAGCGGGAGACCCTACAATGAGCAGTTCTTC. This gives the protein CASSLSGRPYNEQFF.